The clone carrying this T cell receptor beta chain was recorded only once. Authors' data handling: Sequence data from immunoSEQ were junction-only and lacked quality scores; consequently, filtering differed. Sequenced by immunoSEQ multiplex PCR; TCRdb stores in-frame clones only, minus some. V, J and clone size derive from that table, while D and trimming were established from the DNA sequence. The table lists a few million clones, around 90% of them singletons. This specimen comes from a study of shared clonotypes between healthy human individuals. Study-wide context: Per donor, CD8 memory used one plate, CD8 naive used two, CD4 memory used three and CD4 naive used three.

Germline V lookup: CDR1 MNHNS, CDR2 SASEGT. CDR3 size: 13 residues. Trimming took off 7 bases at V and 2 bases at J, with 12 bases between the two ends. There were only Caucasian adults among the donors, and all lived in Nashville, Tennessee. The sequencing sample was made of naive CD4+ T cells sorted from blood. Subset reported: CD45RA+ positively selected. This TCR was recovered from a young man in good health. The rearrangement uses TRBV6-1 and TRBJ2-7, with D unclear. CDR3 region: CASTTAPTYEQYF. The CDR3 DNA reads as TGTGCCAGCACTACGGCGCCGACCTACGAGCAGTACTTC.